This T cell receptor beta chain was identified during a study of cytomegalovirus exposure and HLA in healthy donors. The CDR3 sequence is 12 residues long. Deletions cut 6 bases from V and 1 base from J, with 9 bases between. The germline gives CDR1 SQVTM, CDR2 ANQGSEA. As to this clone: Its cognate antigen is unknown.

Whole-study results and caveats: Cytomegalovirus-associated TCR beta chains were listed, numbering 150 to 200.

13 Jbeta primers and 60 Vbeta primers were used for the PCR. TCRdb keeps only in-frame clones here, not all; method: immunoSEQ multiplex PCR. The sample shows about 140,000 clones, around 73% of them seen only once. The J gene is TRBJ2-5, the V gene TRBV29-1; D ambiguous. The material sequenced was PBMCs. The receptor comes from a woman aged 40 to 50 in good health and CMV-seronegative. In nucleotides, the CDR3 is TGCAGCGTCCTCGAGGTCCAAGAGACCCAGTACTTC. Its translation is CSVLEVQETQYF.